This TCR beta chain is drawn from a study of shared clonotypes between healthy human individuals. Libraries were prepared by immunoSEQ multiplex PCR; TCRdb keeps only in-frame clonotypes and omits some of them. The sample contains approximately 700,000 clones, around four fifths of which appear only once. In its sample, this clone was seen many times. The antigen is unknown. Notes on the study in general: Across subsets, estimated richness was generally greater for naive than for memory populations. Only blood was sampled; tissue repertoires likely differ.

Trimming took 1 base from V and 6 from J; bases not matched to a gene: 5. Looked up from germline, CDR1 is SGHVS and CDR2 is FNYEAQ. The CDR3 spans 15 residues. This sequence originates from a woman in her twenties or thirties in good health. This chain joins TRBV7-6 and TRBJ1-4; 7 bases agree with TRBD1. Sequenced material: memory CD4+ T cells sorted from blood. Stated subset: CD45RA-negative fraction. The CDR3 sequence is CASSLGGTAHEKLFF. As DNA, the CDR3 is TGTGCCAGCAGCTTAGGGGGGACAGCCCATGAAAAACTGTTTTTT.